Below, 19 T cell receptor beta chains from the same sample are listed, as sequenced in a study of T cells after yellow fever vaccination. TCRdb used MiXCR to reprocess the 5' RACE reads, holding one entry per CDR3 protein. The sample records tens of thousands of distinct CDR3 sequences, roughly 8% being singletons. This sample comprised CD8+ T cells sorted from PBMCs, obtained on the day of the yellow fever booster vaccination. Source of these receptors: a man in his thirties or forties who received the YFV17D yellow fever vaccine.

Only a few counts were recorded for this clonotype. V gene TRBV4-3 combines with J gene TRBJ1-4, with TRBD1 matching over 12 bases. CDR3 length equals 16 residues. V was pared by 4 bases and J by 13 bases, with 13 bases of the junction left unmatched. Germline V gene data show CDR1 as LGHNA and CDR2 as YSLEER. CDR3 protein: CASSPTRGTGGFPLFF. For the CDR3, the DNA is TGCGCCAGCAGCCCAACCCGAGGGACAGGGGGCTTTCCACTGTTTTTT.

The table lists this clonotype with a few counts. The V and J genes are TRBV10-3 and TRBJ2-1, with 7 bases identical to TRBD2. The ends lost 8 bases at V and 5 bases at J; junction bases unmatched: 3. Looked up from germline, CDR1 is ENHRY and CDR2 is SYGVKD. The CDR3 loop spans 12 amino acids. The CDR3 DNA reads TGTGCCATCGGGAGGGGTGACAATGAGCAGTTCTTC. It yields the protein CAIGRGDNEQFF.

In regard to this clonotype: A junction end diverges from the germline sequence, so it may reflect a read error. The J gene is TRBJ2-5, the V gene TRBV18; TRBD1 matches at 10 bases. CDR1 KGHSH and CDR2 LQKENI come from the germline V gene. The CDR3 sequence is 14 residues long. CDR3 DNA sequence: TGTGCCAGATCACCAGGGACAGGGGAAGAGACCCAGTACTTC. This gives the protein CARSPGTGEETQYF.

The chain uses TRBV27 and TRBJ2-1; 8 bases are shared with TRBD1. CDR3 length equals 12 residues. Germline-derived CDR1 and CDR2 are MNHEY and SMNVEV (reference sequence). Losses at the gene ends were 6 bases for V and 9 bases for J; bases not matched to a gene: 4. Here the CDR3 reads CASSIQGVEQFF. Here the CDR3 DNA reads TGTGCCAGCAGCATACAGGGGGTTGAGCAGTTCTTC.

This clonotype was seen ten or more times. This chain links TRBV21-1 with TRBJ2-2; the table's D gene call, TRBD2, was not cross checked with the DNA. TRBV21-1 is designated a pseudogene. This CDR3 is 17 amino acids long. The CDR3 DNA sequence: TGTGCCAGCAGCAAAAAGCCCAGCGGGAGAAACACCGGGGAGCTGTTTTTT. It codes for CASSKKPSGRNTGELFF.

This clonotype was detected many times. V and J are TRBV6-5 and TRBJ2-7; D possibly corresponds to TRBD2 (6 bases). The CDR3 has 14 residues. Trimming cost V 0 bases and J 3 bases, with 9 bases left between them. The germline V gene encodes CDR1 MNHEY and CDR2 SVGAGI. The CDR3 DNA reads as TGTGCCAGCAGTTACTCGACTAGATACTACGAGCAGTACTTC. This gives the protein CASSYSTRYYEQYF.

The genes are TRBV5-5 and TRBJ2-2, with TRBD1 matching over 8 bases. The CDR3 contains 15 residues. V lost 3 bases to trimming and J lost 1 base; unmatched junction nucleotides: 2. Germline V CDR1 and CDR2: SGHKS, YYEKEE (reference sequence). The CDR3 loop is CASSWGTGNTGELFF. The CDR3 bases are TGTGCCAGCAGCTGGGGGACAGGGAACACCGGGGAGCTGTTTTTT.

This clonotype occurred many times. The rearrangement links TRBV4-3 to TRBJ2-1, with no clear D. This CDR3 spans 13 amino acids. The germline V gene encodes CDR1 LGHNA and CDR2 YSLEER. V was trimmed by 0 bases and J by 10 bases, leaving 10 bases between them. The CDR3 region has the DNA TGCGCCAGCAGCCAAGAGATCCAGCCAGAGCAGTTCTTC. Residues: CASSQEIQPEQFF.

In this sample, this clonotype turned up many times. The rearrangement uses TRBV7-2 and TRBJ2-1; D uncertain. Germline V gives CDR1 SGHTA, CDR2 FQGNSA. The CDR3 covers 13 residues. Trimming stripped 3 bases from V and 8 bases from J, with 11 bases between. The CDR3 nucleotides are TGTGCCAGCAGCTTCTCCCCAGGCGATGAGCAGTTCTTC. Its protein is CASSFSPGDEQFF.

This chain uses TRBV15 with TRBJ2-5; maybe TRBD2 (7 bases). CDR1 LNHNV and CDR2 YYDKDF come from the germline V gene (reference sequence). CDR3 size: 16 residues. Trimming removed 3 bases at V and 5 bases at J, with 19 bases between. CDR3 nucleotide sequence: TGTGCCACCAGCAGTGAAGGGGGGGCGCAGGGGGAGACCCAGTACTTC. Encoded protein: CATSSEGGAQGETQYF.

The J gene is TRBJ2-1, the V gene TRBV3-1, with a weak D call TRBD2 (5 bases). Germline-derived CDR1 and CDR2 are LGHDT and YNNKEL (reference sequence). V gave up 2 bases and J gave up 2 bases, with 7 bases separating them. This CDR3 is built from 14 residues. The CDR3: CASSQLGTYNEQFF. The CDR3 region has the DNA TGTGCCAGCAGCCAACTCGGGACCTACAATGAGCAGTTCTTC.

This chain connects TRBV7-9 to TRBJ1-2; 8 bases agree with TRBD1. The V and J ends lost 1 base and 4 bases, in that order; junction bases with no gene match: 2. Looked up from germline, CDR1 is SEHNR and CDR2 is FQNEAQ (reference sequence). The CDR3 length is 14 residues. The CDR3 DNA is TGTGCCAGCAGCTTAGTGGGACAGGCCTATGGCTACACCTTC. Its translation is CASSLVGQAYGYTF.

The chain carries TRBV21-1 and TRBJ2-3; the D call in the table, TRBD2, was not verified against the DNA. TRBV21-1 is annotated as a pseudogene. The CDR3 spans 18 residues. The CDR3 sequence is CASSKAASALLDLDTQYF. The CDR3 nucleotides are TGTGCCAGCAGCAAAGCGGCTAGCGCGCTCCTCGACCTCGATACGCAGTATTTT.

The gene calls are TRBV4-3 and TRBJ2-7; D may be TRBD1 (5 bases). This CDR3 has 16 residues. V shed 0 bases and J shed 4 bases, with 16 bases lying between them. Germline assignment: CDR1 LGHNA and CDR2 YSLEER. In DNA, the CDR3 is TGCGCCAGCAGCCAAGATCATAAGGGGATCTCTTACGAGCAGTACTTC. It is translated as CASSQDHKGISYEQYF.

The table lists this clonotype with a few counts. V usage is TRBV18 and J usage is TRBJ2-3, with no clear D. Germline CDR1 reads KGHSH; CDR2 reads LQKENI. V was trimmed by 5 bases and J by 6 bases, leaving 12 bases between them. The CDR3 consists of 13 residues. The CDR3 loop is CASSEKSMDTQYF. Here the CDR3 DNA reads TGTGCCAGCTCAGAAAAATCTATGGATACGCAGTATTTT.

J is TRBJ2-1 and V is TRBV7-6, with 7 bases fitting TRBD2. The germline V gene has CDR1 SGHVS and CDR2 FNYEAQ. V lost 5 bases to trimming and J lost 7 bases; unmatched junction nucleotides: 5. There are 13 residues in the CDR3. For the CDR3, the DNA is TGTGCCAGCAGCACGACTAGCAATAATGAGCAGTTCTTC. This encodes CASSTTSNNEQFF.

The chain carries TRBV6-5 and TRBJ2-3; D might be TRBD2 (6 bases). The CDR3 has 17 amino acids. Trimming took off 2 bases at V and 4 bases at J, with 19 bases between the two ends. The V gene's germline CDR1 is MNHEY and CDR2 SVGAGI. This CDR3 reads CASSYGTGFSGPDTQYF. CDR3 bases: TGTGCCAGCAGTTACGGGACTGGGTTCTCCGGTCCAGATACGCAGTATTTT.

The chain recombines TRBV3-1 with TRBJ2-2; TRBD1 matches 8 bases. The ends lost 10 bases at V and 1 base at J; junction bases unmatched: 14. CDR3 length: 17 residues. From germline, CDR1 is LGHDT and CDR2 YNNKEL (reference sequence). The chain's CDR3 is CATTQESDRVNTGELFF. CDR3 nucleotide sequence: TGTGCCACCACCCAAGAGTCGGACAGGGTGAACACCGGGGAGCTGTTTTTT.

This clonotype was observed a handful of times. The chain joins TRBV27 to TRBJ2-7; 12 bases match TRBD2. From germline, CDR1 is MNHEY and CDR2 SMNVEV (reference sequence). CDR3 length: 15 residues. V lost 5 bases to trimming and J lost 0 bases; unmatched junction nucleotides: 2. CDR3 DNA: TGTGCCAGCAGTCTAGCGGGAGGGCCCTCCTACGAGCAGTACTTC. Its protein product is CASSLAGGPSYEQYF.